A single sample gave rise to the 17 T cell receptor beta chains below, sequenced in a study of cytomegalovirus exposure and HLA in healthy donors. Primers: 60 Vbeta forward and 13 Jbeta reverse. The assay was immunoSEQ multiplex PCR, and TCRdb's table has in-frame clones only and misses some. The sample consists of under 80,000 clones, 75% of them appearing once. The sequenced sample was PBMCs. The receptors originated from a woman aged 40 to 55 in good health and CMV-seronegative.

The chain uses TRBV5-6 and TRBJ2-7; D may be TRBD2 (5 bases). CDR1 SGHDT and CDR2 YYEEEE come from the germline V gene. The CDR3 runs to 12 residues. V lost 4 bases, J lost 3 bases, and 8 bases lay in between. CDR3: CASSLGVYEQYF. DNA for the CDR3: TGTGCCAGCAGCCTCGGGGTCTACGAGCAGTACTTC.

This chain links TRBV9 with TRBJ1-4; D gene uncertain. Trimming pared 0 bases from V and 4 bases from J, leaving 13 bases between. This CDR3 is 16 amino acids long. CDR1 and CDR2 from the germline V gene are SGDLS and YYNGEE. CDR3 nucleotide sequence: TGTGCCAGCAGCGTAGCCGGCTACGGGGTTAATGAAAAACTGTTTTTT. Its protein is CASSVAGYGVNEKLFF.

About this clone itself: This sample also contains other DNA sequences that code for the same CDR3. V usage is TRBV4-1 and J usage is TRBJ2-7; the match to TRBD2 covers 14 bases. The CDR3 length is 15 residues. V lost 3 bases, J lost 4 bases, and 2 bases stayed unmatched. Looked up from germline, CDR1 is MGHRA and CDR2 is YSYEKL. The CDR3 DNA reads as TGCGCCAGCAGCCAGGGACTAGCGGGAGTATACGAGCAGTACTTC. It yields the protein CASSQGLAGVYEQYF.

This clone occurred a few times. The CDR3 here is CASSLEAEAFF. In DNA form, the CDR3 reads TGCGCCAGCAGCTTAGAGGCTGAAGCTTTCTTT. This chain connects TRBV5-1 to TRBJ1-1, with no clear D. The CDR3 length is 11 residues. Germline loops: CDR1 SGHRS, CDR2 YFSETQ. Trimming pared 2 bases from V and 6 bases from J, leaving 5 bases between.

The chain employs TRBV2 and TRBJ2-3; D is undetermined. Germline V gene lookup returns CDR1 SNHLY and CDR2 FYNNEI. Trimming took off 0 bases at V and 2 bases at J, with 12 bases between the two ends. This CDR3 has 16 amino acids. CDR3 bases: TGTGCCAGCAGTGAAGCGGTGTTCCAGAACACAGATACGCAGTATTTT. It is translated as CASSEAVFQNTDTQYF.

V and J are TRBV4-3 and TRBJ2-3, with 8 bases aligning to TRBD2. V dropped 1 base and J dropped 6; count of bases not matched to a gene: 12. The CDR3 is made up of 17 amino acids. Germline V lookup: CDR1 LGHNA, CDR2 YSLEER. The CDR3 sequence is CASSQGQQQAGVDTQYF. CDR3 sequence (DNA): TGCGCCAGCAGCCAAGGACAACAGCAAGCGGGAGTTGATACGCAGTATTTT.

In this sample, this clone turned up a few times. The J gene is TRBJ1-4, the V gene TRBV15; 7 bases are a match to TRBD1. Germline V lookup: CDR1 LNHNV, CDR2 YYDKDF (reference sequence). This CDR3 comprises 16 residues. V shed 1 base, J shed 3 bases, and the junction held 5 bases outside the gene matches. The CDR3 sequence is CATSRGGTASNEKLFF. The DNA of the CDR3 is TGTGCCACCAGCAGAGGGGGGACAGCATCTAATGAAAAACTGTTTTTT.

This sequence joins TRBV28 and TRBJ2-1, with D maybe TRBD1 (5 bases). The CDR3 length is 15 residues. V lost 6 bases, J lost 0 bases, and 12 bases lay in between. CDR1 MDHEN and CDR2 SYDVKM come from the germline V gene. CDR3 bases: TGTGCCAGCAGGGGGCGACTGCCCTCCTACAATGAGCAGTTCTTC. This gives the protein CASRGRLPSYNEQFF.

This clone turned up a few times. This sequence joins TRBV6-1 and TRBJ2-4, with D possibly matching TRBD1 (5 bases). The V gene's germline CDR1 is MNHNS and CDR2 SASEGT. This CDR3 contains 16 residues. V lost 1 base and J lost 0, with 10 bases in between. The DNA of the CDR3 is TGTGCCAGCAGTGAAGGGGCAGGGTTAGCCAAAAACATTCAGTACTTC. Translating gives CASSEGAGLAKNIQYF.

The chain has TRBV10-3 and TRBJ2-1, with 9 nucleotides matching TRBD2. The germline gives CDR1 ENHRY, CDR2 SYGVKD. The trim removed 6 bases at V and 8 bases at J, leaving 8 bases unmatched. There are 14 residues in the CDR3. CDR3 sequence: CAIRAGGGAYEQFF. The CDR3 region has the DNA TGTGCCATCAGGGCCGGCGGGGGGGCCTATGAGCAGTTCTTC.

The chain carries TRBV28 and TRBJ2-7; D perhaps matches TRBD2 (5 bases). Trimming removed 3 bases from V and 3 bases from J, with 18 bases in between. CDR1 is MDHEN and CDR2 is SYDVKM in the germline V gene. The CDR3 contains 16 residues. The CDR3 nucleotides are TGTGCCAGCAGTTTCTGGTCCGCGGGCATCGGCTACGAGCAGTACTTC. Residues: CASSFWSAGIGYEQYF.

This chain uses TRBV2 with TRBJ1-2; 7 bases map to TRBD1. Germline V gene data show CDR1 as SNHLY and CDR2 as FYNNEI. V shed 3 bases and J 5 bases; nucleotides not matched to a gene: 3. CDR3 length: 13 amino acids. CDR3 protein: CASSDRGTYGYTF. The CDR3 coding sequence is TGTGCCAGCAGTGACAGGGGGACTTATGGCTACACCTTC.

The CDR3 here is CASRDSYGYTF. The CDR3 bases are TGTGCCAGCAGGGACAGTTATGGCTACACCTTC. The chain uses TRBV2 and TRBJ1-2, with a tentative D call TRBD1 (6 bases). Looked up from germline, CDR1 is SNHLY and CDR2 is FYNNEI. The CDR3 extends over 11 amino acids. The V end lost 6 bases, the J end lost 5 bases, and 7 bases lay between the germline ends.

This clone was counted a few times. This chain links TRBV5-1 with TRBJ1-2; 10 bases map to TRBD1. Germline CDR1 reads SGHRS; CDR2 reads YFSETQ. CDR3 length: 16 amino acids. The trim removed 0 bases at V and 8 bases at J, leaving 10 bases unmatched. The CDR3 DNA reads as TGCGCCAGCAGCTTGGTTACAGGGGGACAGGGGTCCGGCTACACCTTC. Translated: CASSLVTGGQGSGYTF.

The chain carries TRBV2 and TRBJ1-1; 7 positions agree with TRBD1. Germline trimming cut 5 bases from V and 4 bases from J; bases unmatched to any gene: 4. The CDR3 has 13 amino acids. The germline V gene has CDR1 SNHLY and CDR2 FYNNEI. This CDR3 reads CASSTDRVTEAFF. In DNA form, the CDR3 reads TGTGCCAGCAGTACAGACAGGGTCACTGAAGCTTTCTTT.

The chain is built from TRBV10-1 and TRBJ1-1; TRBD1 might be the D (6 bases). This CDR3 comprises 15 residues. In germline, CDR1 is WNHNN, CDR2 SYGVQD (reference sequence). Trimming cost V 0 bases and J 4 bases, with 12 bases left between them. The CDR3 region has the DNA TGCGCCAGCAGTGAGTCCTCAGGGGAGGGCACTGAAGCTTTCTTT. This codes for CASSESSGEGTEAFF.

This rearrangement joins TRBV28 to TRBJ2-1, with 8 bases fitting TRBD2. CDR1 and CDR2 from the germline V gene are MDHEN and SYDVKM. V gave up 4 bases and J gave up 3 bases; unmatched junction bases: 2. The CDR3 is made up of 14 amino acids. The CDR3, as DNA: TGTGCCAGCAGTTCGGGGGGGATCTACAATGAGCAGTTCTTC. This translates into CASSSGGIYNEQFF.